This TCR beta chain is from a study of Ad26.COV2.S vaccination and SARS-CoV-2 variants (dated by TCRdb to the early 2020s). Study-wide context: TCRbeta repertoire sequencing served as the tool for gauging how specific and how broad the SARS-CoV-2-reactive T cell receptors were following Ad26.COV2.S vaccination. A total of around 32 samples were included in the TCR-sequenced set, comprising 19 Ad26.COV2.S vaccine recipients, 5 placebo recipients and 8 SARS-CoV-2 convalescent individuals. Results and caveats for the whole study, not just this receptor: Spike-specific TCR breadth was higher in Ad26.COV2.S recipients than in placebo recipients (P = 0.0014). Non-spike TCR breadth was comparable between vaccine and placebo recipients, consistent with the vaccine containing only spike. After vaccination, spike-specific CD8+ and CD4+ T cell responses were reported to show substantial breadth. According to the authors, total T cell responses may have been underestimated by the TCR breadth and depth analyses.

The time point label, read with the paper, signifies: individuals recovered from natural SARS-CoV-2 infection. TCRbeta CDR3 regions were sequenced with the immunoSEQ Assay. After extraction, genomic DNA underwent amplification by bias-controlled multiplex PCR, followed by high-throughput sequencing. The study's processing was this. To quantify the absolute abundance of every unique TCRbeta CDR3 region, sequences were collapsed and filtered. T cell fraction was estimated by normalizing TCRbeta template counts to usable DNA, with usable DNA measured through amplification of reference genes found in all nucleated cells. Repertoire TCRs were annotated as SARS-CoV-2-specific when V gene, CDR3 amino acid sequence and J gene were exactly matched to a known reactive TCR set. The reference SARS-CoV-2 TCR set came from MIRA and was filtered for enrichment in COVID-19-positive ImmuneCODE repertoires, removing public or cross-reactive TCRs. Using the MIRA antigens, annotated TCRs were further analysed by specific ORF or by position within an ORF. Breadth was defined as the number of annotated unique rearrangements divided by the total number of unique productive rearrangements, and depth was defined as the summed frequency of the annotated unique rearrangements. Group comparisons of TCR breadth used two-sided Wilcoxon rank-sum tests. The source is immuneACCESS, and TCRdb retained only in-frame sequences with V and J called. Part of the clones is not carried over; for the studies checked, unresolved V genes explain less than half of this, and the remainder is unexplained. V and J calls and clone size follow that table, whereas D and trimming were derived from the DNA. The sample includes 43,000 or so clones, with 83% observed a single time. The ten largest clones capture about 45% of the sample.

CDR1 MNHNY and CDR2 SVGAGI were looked up in the germline V gene (reference sequence). Cut back by 8 bases and 4 bases, the V and J ends lie 11 bases apart. The CDR3 holds 12 amino acids from the cysteine to the phenylalanine. The entry retains the CDR3 DNA only, 36 bases that are in frame from base 1. This clone is medium-sized (0.01 to 0.1%) in terms of sample share. Its antigen has not been determined. Base qualities are missing; no much larger clone stands one base away. This chain is built from TRBV6-6 and TRBJ1-1; the D gene cannot be resolved reliably. The receptor comes from a human donor who had recovered from COVID-19. Sequenced here: peripheral blood, sampled after recovery from COVID-19. The CDR3 amino acid sequence is: CASVAGSTEAFF. DNA sequence: TGTGCCAGCGTCGCCGGGTCCACTGAAGCTTTCTTT.